Listed below are T cell receptor beta chains from one sample, sequenced in a study of human T cells and chemical hapten exposure. TCRdb used MiXCR to reprocess the RACE reads, holding one entry per CDR3 protein. The table shows more than 300,000 distinct CDR3 sequences, with 4.5% to 6% occurring only once. The specimen comprised whole blood, sampled in connection with sensitization to the hapten diphenylcyclopropenone (DPC). Receptor source: a woman between 50 and 59 years old with alopecia areata. Some clones in this sample may be carry-over from other donors' samples. The CDR3 runs from the conserved cysteine through the conserved F or W. D genes are given only for firm matches. Clone size is not always given. Where it is, it says once, few, many or a class for expanded clones.

D	V	J	size	CDR3	DNA
.	TRBV6-5	TRBJ2-3	many	CASSSGAPDTQYF	TGTGCCAGCAGCTCCGGGGCCCCAGATACGCAGTATTTT
TRBD1	TRBV5-5	TRBJ2-7	.	CASSKGALYEQYF	TGTGCCAGCAGCAAGGGGGCCCTCTACGAGCAGTACTTC
.	TRBV27	TRBJ2-1	.	CASSIFGKDEQFF	TGTGCCAGCAGTATATTTGGTAAGGATGAGCAGTTCTTC
.	TRBV2	TRBJ1-5	many	CASIQDIPSNQPQHF	TGTGCCAGCATCCAAGACATACCTAGCAATCAGCCCCAGCATTTT
.	TRBV20-1	TRBJ1-5	many	CSARPTTGIQPQHF	TGCAGTGCTAGACCAACTACAGGGATTCAGCCCCAGCATTTT
.	TRBV27	TRBJ1-1	few	CASAEALGPEAFF	TGTGCCAGCGCAGAGGCGCTCGGACCTGAAGCTTTCTTT
.	TRBV11-2	TRBJ1-1	.	CASSLERQTEAFF	TGTGCCAGCAGCTTAGAGCGACAGACCGAAGCTTTCTTT
TRBD1	TRBV2	TRBJ1-6	.	CASSANRGGSPLHF	TGTGCCAGCAGTGCCAACAGGGGTGGTTCACCCCTCCACTTT
TRBD1	TRBV10-2	TRBJ1-1	.	CASSESNRGPQAFF	TGCGCCAGCAGTGAGTCGAACAGGGGCCCTCAAGCTTTCTTT
TRBD1	TRBV2	TRBJ2-7	few	CASSEASEQGAWEQYF	TGTGCCAGCAGTGAAGCTTCGGAACAGGGGGCGTGGGAGCAGTACTTC
.	TRBV6-6	TRBJ1-1	many	CASSYGNSRNTEAFF	TGTGCCAGCAGTTATGGAAACAGCAGGAACACTGAAGCTTTCTTT
TRBD2	TRBV7-2	TRBJ2-3	.	CASTSTGGPNTQYF	TGTGCCAGCACGTCGACGGGAGGGCCGAATACGCAGTATTTT
TRBD1	TRBV4-1	TRBJ1-2	.	CASSHPGDRGGGYTF	TGCGCCAGCAGCCACCCCGGAGACAGGGGTGGCGGCTACACCTTC
TRBD1	TRBV12-3/TRBV12-4	TRBJ1-1	many	CASSLGQGTEAFF	TGTGCCAGCAGCTTGGGACAGGGAACTGAAGCTTTCTTT
.	TRBV28	TRBJ2-4	many	CASSRRPGRLGLRDIQYF	TGTGCCAGCAGCCGGCGTCCGGGACGCCTCGGTCTACGGGACATTCAGTACTTC
.	TRBV9	TRBJ2-1	many	CASSVGTGRGYDEQFF	TGTGCCAGCAGCGTAGGTACAGGCAGAGGGTATGATGAGCAGTTCTTC
.	TRBV27	TRBJ1-1	many	CASGSPLRENTEAFF	TGTGCCAGCGGTTCGCCCTTGCGGGAGAACACTGAAGCTTTCTTT
TRBD2	TRBV19	TRBJ2-7	many	CASSGRSGRSYEQYF	TGTGCCAGTAGTGGCCGCAGCGGGAGGTCCTACGAGCAGTACTTC